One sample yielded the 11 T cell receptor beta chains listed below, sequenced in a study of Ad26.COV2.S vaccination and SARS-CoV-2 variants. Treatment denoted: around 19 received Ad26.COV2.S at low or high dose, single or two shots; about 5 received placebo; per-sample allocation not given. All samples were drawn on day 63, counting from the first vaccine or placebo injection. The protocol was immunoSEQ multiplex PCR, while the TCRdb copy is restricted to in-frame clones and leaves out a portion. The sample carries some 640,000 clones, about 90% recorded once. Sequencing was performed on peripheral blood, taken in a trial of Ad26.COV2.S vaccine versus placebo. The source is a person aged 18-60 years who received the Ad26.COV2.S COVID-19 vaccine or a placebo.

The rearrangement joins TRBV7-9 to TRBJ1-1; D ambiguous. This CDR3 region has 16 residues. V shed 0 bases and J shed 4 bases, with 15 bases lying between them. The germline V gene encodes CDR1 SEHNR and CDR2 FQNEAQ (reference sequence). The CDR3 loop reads CASSLAWPDVTTEAFF. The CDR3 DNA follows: TGTGCCAGCAGCTTAGCTTGGCCCGATGTGACCACTGAAGCTTTCTTT.

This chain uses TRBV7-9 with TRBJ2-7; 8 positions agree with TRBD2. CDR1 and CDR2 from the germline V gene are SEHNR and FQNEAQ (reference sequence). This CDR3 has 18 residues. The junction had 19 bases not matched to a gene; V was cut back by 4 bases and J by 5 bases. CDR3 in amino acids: CASSSRAATRTSSHEQYF. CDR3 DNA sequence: TGTGCCAGCAGCTCTAGAGCCGCCACTCGGACTAGCAGTCACGAGCAGTACTTC. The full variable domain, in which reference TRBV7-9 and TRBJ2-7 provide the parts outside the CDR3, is DTGVSQNPRHKITKRGQNVTFRCDPISEHNRLYWYRQTLGQGPEFLTYFQNEAQLEKSRLLSDRFSAERPKGSFSTLEIQRTEQGDSAMYLCASSSRAATRTSSHEQYFGPGTRLTVT.

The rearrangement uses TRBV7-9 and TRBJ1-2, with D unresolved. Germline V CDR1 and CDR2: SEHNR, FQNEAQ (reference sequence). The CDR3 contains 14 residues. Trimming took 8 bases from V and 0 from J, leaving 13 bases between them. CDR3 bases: TGTGCCAGCGGGCCTGGGAGATCTAACTATGGCTACACCTTC. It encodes CASGPGRSNYGYTF.

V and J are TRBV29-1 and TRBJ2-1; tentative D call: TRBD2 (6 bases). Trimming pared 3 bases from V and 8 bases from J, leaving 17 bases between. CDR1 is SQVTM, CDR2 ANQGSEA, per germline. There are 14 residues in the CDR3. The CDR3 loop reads CSVEDGSGNYEQFF. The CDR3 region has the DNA TGCAGCGTTGAGGACGGGAGCGGCAATTATGAGCAGTTCTTC.

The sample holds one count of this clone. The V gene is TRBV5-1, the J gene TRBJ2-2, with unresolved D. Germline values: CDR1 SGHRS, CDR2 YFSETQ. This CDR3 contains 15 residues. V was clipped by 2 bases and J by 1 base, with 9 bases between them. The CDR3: CASSFMGMNTGELFF. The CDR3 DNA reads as TGCGCCAGCAGCTTTATGGGGATGAACACCGGGGAGCTGTTTTTT.

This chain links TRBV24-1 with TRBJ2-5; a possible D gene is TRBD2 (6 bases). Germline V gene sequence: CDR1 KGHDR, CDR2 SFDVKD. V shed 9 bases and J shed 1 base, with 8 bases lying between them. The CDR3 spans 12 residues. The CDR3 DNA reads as TGTGCCACCGGGACTTCCCAAGAGACCCAGTACTTC. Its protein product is CATGTSQETQYF.

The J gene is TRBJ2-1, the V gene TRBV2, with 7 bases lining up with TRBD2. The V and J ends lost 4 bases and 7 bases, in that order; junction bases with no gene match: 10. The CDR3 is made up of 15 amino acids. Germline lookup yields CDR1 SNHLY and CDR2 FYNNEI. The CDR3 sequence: CASSGGLSPSNEQFF. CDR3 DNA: TGTGCCAGCAGTGGGGGACTATCGCCCTCGAATGAGCAGTTCTTC. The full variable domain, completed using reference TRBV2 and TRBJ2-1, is EPEVTQTPSHQVTQMGQEVILRCVPISNHLYFYWYRQILGQKVEFLVSFYNNEISEKSEIFDDQFSVERPDGSNFTLKIRSTKLEDSAMYFCASSGGLSPSNEQFFGPGTRLTVL.

CDR3 DNA sequence: TGTGCCAGCAGTTCCAGACAGGGGTATAATCAGCCCCAGCATTTT. It specifies CASSSRQGYNQPQHF. The gene calls are TRBV6-2 or TRBV6-3 and TRBJ1-5; TRBD1 agrees at 8 bases. In germline, CDR1 is MNHEY, CDR2 SVGEGT. V was clipped by 4 bases and J by 4 bases; unmatched bases: 6. This CDR3 spans 15 amino acids.

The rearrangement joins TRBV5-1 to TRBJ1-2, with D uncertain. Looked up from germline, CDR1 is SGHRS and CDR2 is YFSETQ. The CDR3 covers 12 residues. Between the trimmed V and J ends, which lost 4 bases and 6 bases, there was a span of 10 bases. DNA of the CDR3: TGCGCCAGCAGCCGGGATCTCAATGGCTACACCTTC. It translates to CASSRDLNGYTF.

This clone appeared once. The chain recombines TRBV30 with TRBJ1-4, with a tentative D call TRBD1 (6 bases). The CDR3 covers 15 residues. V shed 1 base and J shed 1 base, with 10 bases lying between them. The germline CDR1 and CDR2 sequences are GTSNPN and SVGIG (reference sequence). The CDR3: CAWSGIGGTNEKLFF. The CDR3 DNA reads TGTGCCTGGAGTGGTATAGGGGGAACTAATGAAAAACTGTTTTTT.

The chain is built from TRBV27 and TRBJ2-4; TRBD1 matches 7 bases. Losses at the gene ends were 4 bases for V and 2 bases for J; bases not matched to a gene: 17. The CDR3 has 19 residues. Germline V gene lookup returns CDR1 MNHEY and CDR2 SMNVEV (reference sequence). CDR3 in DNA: TGTGCCAGCAGTTCTACCTCCAGGGGGTTACAGGGAACCAAAAACATTCAGTACTTC. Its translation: CASSSTSRGLQGTKNIQYF.